The T cell receptor beta chain under discussion was sequenced for a study of CD8+ T cells in alopecia areata. Treatment reported: oral pan-JAK inhibitor, 5-10 mg twice daily. RNA extraction was followed by reverse transcription into cDNA, which acted as the sequencing template. Clones were read by immunoSEQ multiplex PCR, and TCRdb kept only the in-frame ones, dropping some. The repertoire consists of approximately 200,000 clones, with around 60% occurring once and the leading ten covering approximately 3.3%. Sample: CD4+ T cells sorted from blood, taken at week 4, from a patient treated with tofacitinib. This receptor was obtained from a human donor with alopecia areata.

The CDR3 DNA reads TGTGCCAGCAGCTGGGGCGGGGGGCAGTTCTTC. This codes for CASSWGGGQFF. V is TRBV5-4 and J is TRBJ2-1; 7 positions agree with TRBD2. Germline loops: CDR1 SGHNT, CDR2 YYREEE (reference sequence). This CDR3 is 11 amino acids long. Unmatched junction bases numbered 3, after V lost 3 bases and J lost 12 bases.